This T cell receptor beta chain stems from a study of STAT5B mutations in CD4+ large granular lymphocyte leukemia. This CDR3 is built from 14 residues. Trimming left V 2 bases short and J 4 bases short, with 11 bases between. From germline, CDR1 is KGHSH and CDR2 LQKENI. Only in-frame clones appear in the TCRdb table, and some are missing; sequencing was by immunoSEQ multiplex PCR. Here the sample spans over 35,000 clones, 65% to 85% being singletons. Sequencing was done on a sample of CD4+ T cells from blood buffy coats. The sequence derives from a human donor in good health. The genes are TRBV18 and TRBJ1-1; D gene ambiguous. CDR3 sequence: CASSPLSSATEAFF. The CDR3 DNA reads TGTGCCAGCTCACCATTGTCCAGCGCCACTGAAGCTTTCTTT.